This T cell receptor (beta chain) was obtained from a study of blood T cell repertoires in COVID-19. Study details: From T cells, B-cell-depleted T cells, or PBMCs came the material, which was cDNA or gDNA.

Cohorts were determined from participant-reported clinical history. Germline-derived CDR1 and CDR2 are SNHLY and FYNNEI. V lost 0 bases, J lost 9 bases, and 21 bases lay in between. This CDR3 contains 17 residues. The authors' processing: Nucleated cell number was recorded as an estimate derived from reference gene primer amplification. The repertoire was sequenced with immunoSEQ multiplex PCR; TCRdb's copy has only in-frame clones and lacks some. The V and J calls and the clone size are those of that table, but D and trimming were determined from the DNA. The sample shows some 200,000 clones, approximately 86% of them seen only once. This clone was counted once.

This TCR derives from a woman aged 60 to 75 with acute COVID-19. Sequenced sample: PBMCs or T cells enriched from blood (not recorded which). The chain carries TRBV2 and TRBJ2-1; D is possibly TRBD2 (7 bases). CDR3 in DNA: TGTGCCAGCAGTGAAGCGGGGGGGCGCAGGCCCATTGGTGAGCAGTTCTTC. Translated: CASSEAGGRRPIGEQFF.